Listed below are T cell receptor beta chains from one sample, sequenced in a study of blood T cells in healthy people across ages. TCRdb re-called the 5' RACE reads through MiXCR, storing one row per CDR3 protein. Of roughly 1,500,000 distinct CDR3 sequences listed, roughly 32% are singletons. Input material: blood. Receptor source: a woman aged 25 to 45 in good health. CDR3s include the opening cysteine and the closing phenylalanine or tryptophan. Each record gives: D gene, J gene, clone size, V gene, CDR3 protein, CDR3 DNA. The D gene is left open where the match is weak. For some rows the clone size is stated as once, few or many, or as a class when expanded; others skip it.

- TRBJ1-4 few TRBV20-1 CSAVKVDNEKLFF TGCAGTGCTGTGAAAGTGGATAATGAAAAACTGTTTTTT
TRBD1 TRBJ2-7 - TRBV7-9 CASSVPGTGRHEQYF TGTGCCAGCAGCGTCCCCGGGACAGGGCGCCACGAGCAGTACTTC
TRBD2 TRBJ2-7 many TRBV20-1 CSAMGGVEQYF TGCAGTGCCATGGGGGGGGTCGAGCAGTACTTC
TRBD2 TRBJ2-1 few TRBV7-2 CASSFGRATYNEQFF TGTGCCAGCAGCTTCGGGAGGGCAACTTACAATGAGCAGTTCTTC
TRBD1 TRBJ1-2 - TRBV25-1 CASSGPNRGNYGYTF TGTGCCAGCAGTGGGCCCAACAGGGGTAACTATGGCTACACCTTC
- TRBJ2-7 - TRBV6-1 CASSEAIGTNYEQYF TGTGCCAGCAGTGAAGCTATTGGGACCAATTACGAGCAGTACTTC
- TRBJ2-5 - TRBV3-1 CASSQDFARAQETQYF TGTGCCAGCAGCCAAGACTTCGCTAGGGCTCAAGAGACCCAGTACTTC
- TRBJ1-5 - TRBV2 CASGGAVGNQPQHF TGTGCCAGCGGGGGGGCGGTGGGCAATCAGCCCCAGCATTTT
- TRBJ2-5 - TRBV5-1 CASSLAVLETQYF TGCGCCAGCAGCTTGGCAGTCCTGGAGACCCAGTACTTC
- TRBJ2-5 - TRBV28 CASSGYYGQYF TGTGCCAGCAGCGGATACTACGGGCAGTACTTC
TRBD2 TRBJ2-1 - TRBV20-1 CSAGTSGGSSSYNEQFF TGCAGTGCTGGGACTAGCGGGGGGAGTAGCTCCTACAATGAGCAGTTCTTC
- TRBJ2-1 - TRBV30 CAWSVKVGNEQFF TGTGCCTGGAGTGTTAAGGTTGGCAATGAGCAGTTCTTC
TRBD1 TRBJ1-5 once TRBV6-5 CASSYIPPGGGQPQHF TGTGCCAGCAGTTACATTCCGCCAGGGGGCGGGCAGCCCCAGCATTTT
- TRBJ2-1 many TRBV3-1 CASSQEGRDEQFF TGTGCCAGCAGCCAAGAGGGACGTGATGAGCAGTTCTTC
- TRBJ1-2 few TRBV2 CASRDTNYGYTF TGTGCCAGTCGGGACACCAACTATGGCTACACCTTC
- TRBJ2-5 - TRBV6-2/TRBV6-3 CASSRTVTGETQYF TGTGCCAGCAGCCGGACGGTGACTGGGGAGACCCAGTACTTC
- TRBJ2-7 - TRBV29-1 CSVKGGSSYEQYF TGCAGCGTCAAGGGGGGGAGCTCCTACGAGCAGTACTTC
TRBD1 TRBJ2-7 - TRBV9 CASGTGVEQYF TGTGCCAGCGGAACAGGGGTCGAGCAGTACTTC
TRBD1 TRBJ1-1 few TRBV7-3 CASSFRTGTGSNTEAFF TGTGCCAGCAGCTTCCGTACAGGGACAGGGTCGAACACTGAAGCTTTCTTT
TRBD1 TRBJ1-1 - TRBV7-9 CASSLAGQGRTFF TGTGCCAGCAGCTTAGCGGGACAGGGAAGGACTTTCTTT
- TRBJ2-1 - TRBV7-9 CASSHQGSKGEQFF TGTGCCAGCAGCCACCAGGGGAGTAAGGGTGAGCAGTTCTTC
- TRBJ1-1 few TRBV29-1 CSVESRLNTEAFF TGCAGCGTTGAATCCAGATTGAACACTGAAGCTTTCTTT
- TRBJ1-6 - TRBV5-1 CASSYDSGITLHF TGCGCCAGCAGCTACGACTCTGGGATCACCCTCCACTTT
- TRBJ2-7 few TRBV20-1 CSARDHRTVHYEQYF TGCAGTGCTAGAGATCATAGGACGGTGCACTACGAGCAGTACTTC
- TRBJ1-6 - TRBV2 CASRIQKQAVNSPLHF TGTGCCAGCAGAATCCAGAAGCAGGCCGTTAATTCACCCCTCCACTTT
TRBD2 TRBJ2-1 few TRBV7-9 CASSIGLAGGLSYNEQFF TGTGCCAGCAGCATCGGACTAGCGGGGGGCCTTTCCTACAATGAGCAGTTCTTC
- TRBJ2-1 - TRBV5-1 CASSLRAETYNEQFF TGCGCCAGCAGCTTGAGGGCGGAAACCTACAATGAGCAGTTCTTC
- TRBJ2-7 - TRBV20-1 CSARVKGVGWEQYF TGCAGTGCTAGAGTCAAGGGTGTAGGGTGGGAGCAGTACTTC
- TRBJ1-1 - TRBV10-3 CAISARGAGSAEAFF TGTGCCATCAGTGCCCGGGGAGCGGGTTCTGCTGAAGCTTTCTTT
- TRBJ2-7 many TRBV4-1 CASSQARNYEQYF TGCGCCAGCAGCCAGGCTCGGAACTACGAGCAGTACTTC
TRBD1 TRBJ2-7 - TRBV4-1 CASSQEDRASSYEQYF TGCGCCAGCAGCCAAGAGGACAGGGCTAGCTCCTACGAGCAGTACTTC
- TRBJ1-2 few TRBV27 CASSLGAGKHGYTF TGTGCCAGCAGTTTGGGGGCAGGGAAACATGGCTACACCTTC
TRBD1 TRBJ2-5 - TRBV27 CASSFVVGTGVAETQYF TGTGCCAGCAGTTTTGTTGTCGGCACAGGGGTAGCAGAGACCCAGTACTTC
- TRBJ1-2 - TRBV14 CASRPSGNYGYTF TGTGCCAGCAGACCCAGTGGGAACTATGGCTACACCTTC